The next 21 T cell receptor beta chains were all read from a single sample in a study of regulatory T cells in long-lasting Graves disease. CDR3 regions were amplified by Arm-PCR using iRepertoire HTBI primers to build TCR beta libraries. Each CDR3 protein is one row after TCRdb ran MiXCR on the multiplex PCR reads. The sample holds 400,000 to 500,000 distinct CDR3 sequences; approximately 16% are singletons and the top ten take about 23%. Documented time point: newly diagnosed GD, antithyroid drugs for less than 3 months. PBMC-extracted RNA yielded the TCR library. These data were also reused for a study on T cells in Graves' hyperthyroidism and ophthalmopathy.

The source material was peripheral blood mononuclear cells (PBMCs), sampled at new diagnosis, from a patient treated with antithyroid drugs. Receptors originate from a woman under 30 with Graves disease.

This clonotype occurred many times. The gene calls are TRBV5-1 and TRBJ2-7, with TRBD2 matching over 12 bases. V lost 1 base to trimming and J lost 7 bases; unmatched junction nucleotides: 6. Germline V gene data show CDR1 as SGHRS and CDR2 as YFSETQ. The length of the CDR3 is 15 residues. CDR3 amino acids: CASSLLAGGTGEQYF. As DNA, the CDR3 is TGCGCCAGCAGCTTGCTAGCGGGAGGGACGGGGGAGCAGTACTTC.

In this sample, this clonotype turned up a few times. The chain employs TRBV5-4 and TRBJ2-3; D ambiguous. The germline CDR1 and CDR2 sequences are SGHNT and YYREEE (reference sequence). Between the trimmed V and J ends, which lost 0 bases and 3 bases, there was a span of 17 bases. The CDR3 covers 17 residues. The CDR3 DNA reads TGTGCCAGCAGCTTGGGGATTCTCCTAGACCCGACAGATACGCAGTATTTT. Translation gives CASSLGILLDPTDTQYF. Based on the CDR3 plus reference TRBV5-4 and TRBJ2-3, the full variable domain is ETGVTQSPTHLIKTRGQQVTLRCSSQSGHNTVSWYQQALGQGPQFIFQYYREEENGRGNFPPRFSGLQFPNYSSELNVNALELDDSALYLCASSLGILLDPTDTQYFGPGTRLTVL.

The V and J genes are TRBV27 and TRBJ2-1, with 8 positions matching TRBD2. The germline gives CDR1 MNHEY, CDR2 SMNVEV (reference sequence). V was pared by 8 bases and J by 9 bases, with 18 bases of the junction left unmatched. This CDR3 has 16 amino acids. The CDR3 reads CASSPTGTSVFGEQFF. The CDR3 DNA reads as TGTGCCAGCTCACCCACCGGGACTAGTGTATTTGGTGAGCAGTTCTTC.

This clonotype was counted at least ten times. The J gene is TRBJ2-3, the V gene TRBV7-9; maybe TRBD1 (6 bases). From germline, CDR1 is SEHNR and CDR2 FQNEAQ (reference sequence). The CDR3 extends over 14 amino acids. Trimming cost V 8 bases and J 3 bases, with 15 bases left between them. The CDR3 sequence: CASVGGIGTDTQYF. DNA for the CDR3: TGTGCCAGCGTAGGGGGAATTGGAACAGATACGCAGTATTTT.

This clonotype was recorded many times. This chain uses TRBV6-2 or TRBV6-3 with TRBJ2-5; possibly TRBD1 for D (6 bases). Trimming stripped 5 bases from V and 4 bases from J, with 11 bases between. Germline assignment: CDR1 MNHEY and CDR2 SVGEGT. CDR3 size: 13 residues. The CDR3 nucleotides read TGTGCCAGCAGTCTTCAGGGGCGAGAGACCCAGTACTTC. Encoded protein: CASSLQGRETQYF.

This clonotype was counted many times. CDR3 coding DNA: TGTGCCAGCAGTGTGCGGGAGGGCTTTGGCGAGCAGTACTTC. It translates to CASSVREGFGEQYF. The rearrangement joins TRBV2 to TRBJ2-7, with 9 nucleotides matching TRBD2. J gave up 6 bases and V 4 bases, and 7 bases lay outside the gene matches. Per the germline V gene, CDR1 is SNHLY and CDR2 is FYNNEI. The CDR3 has 14 residues. Drawing the rest from reference TRBV2 and TRBJ2-7, the complete variable domain is EPEVTQTPSHQVTQMGQEVILRCVPISNHLYFYWYRQILGQKVEFLVSFYNNEISEKSEIFDDQFSVERPDGSNFTLKIRSTKLEDSAMYFCASSVREGFGEQYFGPGTRLTVT.

In the case of this clonotype: A much larger clone lies one base from this, so it may be a read error. The V gene is TRBV2, the J gene TRBJ2-1, with 7 bases identical to TRBD1. After removal of 5 bases from V and 10 bases from J, the junction contained 17 bases not matched to a gene. The CDR3 is 16 residues long. Looked up from germline, CDR1 is SNHLY and CDR2 is FYNNEI. The CDR3 DNA follows: TGTGCCAGCAGTCCATTCGGGACAGCTGCCTCCTACGAGCAGTTCTTC. This translates into CASSPFGTAASYEQFF.

This clonotype was counted only a few times. The chain links TRBV18 to TRBJ2-2; D is uncertain. CDR1 is KGHSH and CDR2 is LQKENI in the germline V gene. This CDR3 is 16 amino acids long. The V gene lost 0 bases and the J gene lost 2 bases, with 10 bases spanning the gap. The DNA for the CDR3 is TGTGCCAGCTCACCACCGGGTCAGAGTAACACCGGGGAGCTGTTTTTT. Its protein is CASSPPGQSNTGELFF.

This clonotype was recorded many times. The J gene is TRBJ2-1, the V gene TRBV7-6; 9 bases map to TRBD1. This CDR3 is built from 16 residues. Looked up from germline, CDR1 is SGHVS and CDR2 is FNYEAQ. After removal of 7 bases from V and 8 bases from J, the junction contained 15 bases not matched to a gene. For the CDR3, the DNA is TGTGCCAGCAACCAAGGCGGGGACAGGGTTTCGTATGAGCAGTTCTTC. Protein sequence: CASNQGGDRVSYEQFF.

The chain links TRBV19 to TRBJ2-1; no definite D call. Germline V CDR1 and CDR2: LNHDA, SQIVND (reference sequence). The CDR3 is 14 residues long. V was cut by 7 bases and J by 0 bases, with 10 bases left in between. CDR3 DNA: TGTGCCAGTAAAACCTTAGACTCCTACAATGAGCAGTTCTTC. It translates to CASKTLDSYNEQFF.

In its sample, this clonotype is medium-sized. V gene TRBV7-8 combines with J gene TRBJ2-3, with 11 bases that match TRBD2. J was trimmed by 3 bases and V by 10 bases; bases with no gene match: 15. This CDR3 is built from 17 residues. Looked up from germline, CDR1 is SGHVS and CDR2 is FQNEAQ. The CDR3 DNA follows: TGTGCCATTCAGTCACCCTCTAGCGGGAGGCTGACAGATACGCAGTATTTT. It translates to CAIQSPSSGRLTDTQYF.

As concerns this clonotype: A junction end diverges from the germline sequence, so it may reflect a read error. V is TRBV27 and J is TRBJ2-1; D gene ambiguous. The CDR3 sequence is 15 residues long. The germline V gene has CDR1 MNHEY and CDR2 SMNVEV (reference sequence). Written as DNA, the CDR3 is TGTGCCAGCAGTTTATCCCCGACCGGTTACAATGAGCAGTCCTTC. This translates into CASSLSPTGYNEQSF.

This clonotype was seen repeatedly, ten times or more. The chain carries TRBV20-1 and TRBJ2-3; a weak D match, TRBD2 (6 bases). The CDR3 spans 14 residues. Germline assignment: CDR1 DFQATT and CDR2 SNEGSKA (reference sequence). V lost 2 bases to trimming and J lost 5 bases, with 14 bases between them. The CDR3 protein is CSARWRDVVDTQYF. CDR3 in DNA: TGCAGTGCTAGATGGCGGGATGTGGTAGATACGCAGTATTTT.

The rearrangement joins TRBV7-9 to TRBJ1-3; D not certain. Trimming took off 5 bases at V and 7 bases at J, with 9 bases between the two ends. The CDR3 runs to 12 residues. CDR1 is SEHNR, CDR2 FQNEAQ, per germline (reference sequence). Here the CDR3 DNA reads TGTGCCAGCAGCGAGTCCGCCAACACCATATATTTT. This encodes CASSESANTIYF. Complete variable domain (other parts from reference TRBV7-9 and TRBJ1-3): DTGVSQNPRHKITKRGQNVTFRCDPISEHNRLYWYRQTLGQGPEFLTYFQNEAQLEKSRLLSDRFSAERPKGSFSTLEIQRTEQGDSAMYLCASSESANTIYFGEGSWLTVV.

This clonotype was seen just once. The chain is built from TRBV14 and TRBJ2-1; D gene ambiguous. Germline CDR1 is SGHDN and CDR2 is FVKESK. The CDR3 totals 14 residues. Trimming left V 1 base short and J 8 bases short, with 12 bases between. CDR3 bases: TGTGCCAGCAGCCAAGGTTTCGGAGCCTATGAGCAGTTCTTC. Translated, it gives CASSQGFGAYEQFF. The complete variable domain, with remaining parts taken from reference TRBV14 and TRBJ2-1, reads EAGVTQFPSHSVIEKGQTVTLRCDPISGHDNLYWYRRVMGKEIKFLLHFVKESKQDESGMPNNRFLAERTGGTYSTLKVQPAELEDSGVYFCASSQGFGAYEQFFGPGTRLTVL.

Only a few counts were recorded for this clonotype. J is TRBJ2-1 and V is TRBV13; 7 nucleotides match TRBD2. CDR3 length: 16 amino acids. J gave up 4 bases and V 1 base, and 7 bases lay outside the gene matches. CDR1 and CDR2 (germline): PRHDT, FYEKMQ (reference sequence). This chain's CDR3 is CASSLASAGRYNEQFF. CDR3 nucleotides: TGTGCCAGCAGCTTAGCATCAGCGGGAAGATACAATGAGCAGTTCTTC.

This rearrangement joins TRBV5-1 to TRBJ1-3; D might be TRBD1 (5 bases). Per germline, CDR1 SGHRS and CDR2 YFSETQ. This CDR3 has 14 amino acids. V dropped 4 bases and J dropped 2 bases, with 10 bases sitting between them. The CDR3 region has the DNA TGCGCCAGCAGCCCCCGGGACCCTGGAAACACCATATATTTT. Its translation: CASSPRDPGNTIYF.

The chain is built from TRBV6-1 and TRBJ1-5; 11 bases match TRBD1. CDR1 is MNHNS and CDR2 is SASEGT in the germline V gene. After removal of 1 base from V and 6 bases from J, the junction contained 2 bases not matched to a gene. CDR3 size: 15 residues. For the CDR3, the DNA is TGTGCCAGCAGTGAAGGAGGGACAGGGGGTCAGCCCCAGCATTTT. Amino acid sequence: CASSEGGTGGQPQHF.

This clonotype has ten or more counts. The chain recombines TRBV4-1 with TRBJ1-1; no reliable D call. Germline assignment: CDR1 MGHRA and CDR2 YSYEKL. This CDR3 has 13 residues. Trimming shortened V by 2 bases and J by 5 bases, and 9 bases separated the two germline ends. CDR3 in amino acids: CASSQPTATEAFF. DNA of the CDR3: TGCGCCAGCAGCCAACCCACAGCGACTGAAGCTTTCTTT.

The V gene is TRBV5-4, the J gene TRBJ1-2; D remains unclear. V shed 5 bases and J shed 5 bases, with 16 bases lying between them. The CDR3 has 14 residues. The germline V gene encodes CDR1 SGHNT and CDR2 YYREEE (reference sequence). The CDR3: CASSPELRVYGYTF. The CDR3 DNA sequence: TGTGCCAGCAGTCCGGAGCTAAGGGTTTATGGCTACACCTTC.

This clonotype was counted many times. The chain employs TRBV28 and TRBJ2-1; D is unresolved. In germline, CDR1 is MDHEN, CDR2 SYDVKM. V was pared by 5 bases and J by 3 bases, with 20 bases between. This CDR3 is 17 amino acids long. The DNA for the CDR3 is TGTGCCAGCAGTCCCCCAAGGAGCCCGGTAGTCTACAATGAGCAGTTCTTC. Its protein is CASSPPRSPVVYNEQFF.